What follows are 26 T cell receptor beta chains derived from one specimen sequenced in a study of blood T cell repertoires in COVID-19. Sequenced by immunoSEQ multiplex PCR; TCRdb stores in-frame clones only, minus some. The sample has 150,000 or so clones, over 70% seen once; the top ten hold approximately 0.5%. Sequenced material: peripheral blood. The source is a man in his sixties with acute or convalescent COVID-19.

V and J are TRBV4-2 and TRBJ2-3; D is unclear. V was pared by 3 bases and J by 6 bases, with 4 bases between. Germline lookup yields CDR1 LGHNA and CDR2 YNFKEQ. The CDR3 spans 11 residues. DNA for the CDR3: TGTGCCAGCAGCCACCAGGATACGCAGTATTTT. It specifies CASSHQDTQYF.

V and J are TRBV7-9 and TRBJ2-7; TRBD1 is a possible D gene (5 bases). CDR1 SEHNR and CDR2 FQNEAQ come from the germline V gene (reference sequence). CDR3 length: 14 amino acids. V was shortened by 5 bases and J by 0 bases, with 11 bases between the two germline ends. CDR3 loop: CASSPRQSSYEQYF. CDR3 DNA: TGTGCCAGCAGCCCGAGACAGAGCTCCTACGAGCAGTACTTC.

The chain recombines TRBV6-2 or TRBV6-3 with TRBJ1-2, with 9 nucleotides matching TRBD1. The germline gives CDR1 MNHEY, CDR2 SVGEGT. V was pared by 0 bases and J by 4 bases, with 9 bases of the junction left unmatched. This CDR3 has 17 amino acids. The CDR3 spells CASSYSRSGTGSYGYTF. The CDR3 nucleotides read TGTGCCAGCAGTTACTCGAGATCCGGGACAGGGTCCTATGGCTACACCTTC.

The CDR3 protein is CASSSPENTEAFF. CDR3 coding DNA: TGTGCCAGCAGTTCCCCAGAGAACACTGAAGCTTTCTTT. The J gene is TRBJ1-1, the V gene TRBV28; no firm D call. The ends were cut back, 4 bases at V and 1 base at J, with 7 bases in the middle. The CDR3 is 13 amino acids. Germline V CDR1 and CDR2: MDHEN, SYDVKM.

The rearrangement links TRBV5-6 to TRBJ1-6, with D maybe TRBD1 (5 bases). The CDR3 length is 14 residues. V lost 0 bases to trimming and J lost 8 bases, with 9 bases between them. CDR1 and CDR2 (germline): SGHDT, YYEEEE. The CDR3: CASSLGRGDSPLHF. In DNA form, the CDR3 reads TGTGCCAGCAGCTTGGGAAGGGGTGATTCACCCCTCCACTTT.

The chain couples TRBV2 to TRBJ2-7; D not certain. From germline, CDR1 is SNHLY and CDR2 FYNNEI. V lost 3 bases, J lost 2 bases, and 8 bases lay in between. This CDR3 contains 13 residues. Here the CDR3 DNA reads TGTGCCAGCAGTGACAGATACACCTACGAGCAGTACTTC. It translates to CASSDRYTYEQYF. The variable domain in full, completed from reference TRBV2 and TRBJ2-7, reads EPEVTQTPSHQVTQMGQEVILRCVPISNHLYFYWYRQILGQKVEFLVSFYNNEISEKSEIFDDQFSVERPDGSNFTLKIRSTKLEDSAMYFCASSDRYTYEQYFGPGTRLTVT.

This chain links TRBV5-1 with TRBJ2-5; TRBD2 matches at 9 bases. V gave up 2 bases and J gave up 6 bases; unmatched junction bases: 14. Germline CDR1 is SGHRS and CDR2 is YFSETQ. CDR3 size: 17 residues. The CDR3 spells CASSFSSSGIGLKTQYF. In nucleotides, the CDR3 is TGCGCCAGCAGCTTCTCCTCTAGCGGGATCGGATTGAAGACCCAGTACTTC.

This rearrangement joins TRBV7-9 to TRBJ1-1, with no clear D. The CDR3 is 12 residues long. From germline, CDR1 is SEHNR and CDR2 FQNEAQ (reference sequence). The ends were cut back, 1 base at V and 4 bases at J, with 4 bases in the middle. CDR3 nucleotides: TGTGCCAGCAGCTTAGGAGTCACTGAAGCTTTCTTT. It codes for CASSLGVTEAFF. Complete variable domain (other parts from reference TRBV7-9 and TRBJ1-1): DTGVSQNPRHKITKRGQNVTFRCDPISEHNRLYWYRQTLGQGPEFLTYFQNEAQLEKSRLLSDRFSAERPKGSFSTLEIQRTEQGDSAMYLCASSLGVTEAFFGQGTRLTVV.

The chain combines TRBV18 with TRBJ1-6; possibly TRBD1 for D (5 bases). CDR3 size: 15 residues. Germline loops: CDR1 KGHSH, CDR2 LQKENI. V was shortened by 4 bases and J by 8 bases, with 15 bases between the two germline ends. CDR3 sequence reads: CASSLGPAGYSPLHF. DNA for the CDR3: TGTGCCAGCTCACTGGGGCCAGCAGGGTATTCACCCCTCCACTTT.

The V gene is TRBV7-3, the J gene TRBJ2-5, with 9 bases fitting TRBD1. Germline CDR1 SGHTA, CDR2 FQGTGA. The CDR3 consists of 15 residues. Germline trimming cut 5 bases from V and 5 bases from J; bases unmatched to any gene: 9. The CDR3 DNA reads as TGTGCCAGCAGCCATGGACAGGGGAAGCGGGAGACCCAGTACTTC. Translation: CASSHGQGKRETQYF. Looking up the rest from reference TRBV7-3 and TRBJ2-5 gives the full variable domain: GAGVSQTPSNKVTEKGKYVELRCDPISGHTALYWYRQSLGQGPEFLIYFQGTGAADDSGLPNDRFFAVRPEGSVSTLKIQRTERGDSAVYLCASSHGQGKRETQYFGPGTRLLVL.

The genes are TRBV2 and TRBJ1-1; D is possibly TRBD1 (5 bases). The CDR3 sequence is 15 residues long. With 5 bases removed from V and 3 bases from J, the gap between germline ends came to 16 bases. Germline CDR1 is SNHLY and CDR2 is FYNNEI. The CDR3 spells CASSLQRGGDTEAFF. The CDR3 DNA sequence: TGTGCCAGCAGTCTTCAGAGGGGAGGGGACACTGAAGCTTTCTTT.

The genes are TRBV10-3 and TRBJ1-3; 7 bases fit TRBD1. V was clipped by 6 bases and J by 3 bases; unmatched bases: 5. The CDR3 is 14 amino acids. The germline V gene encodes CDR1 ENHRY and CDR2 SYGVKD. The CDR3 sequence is CAIRKGTVGNTIYF. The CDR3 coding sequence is TGTGCCATCAGAAAGGGGACAGTTGGAAACACCATATATTTT.

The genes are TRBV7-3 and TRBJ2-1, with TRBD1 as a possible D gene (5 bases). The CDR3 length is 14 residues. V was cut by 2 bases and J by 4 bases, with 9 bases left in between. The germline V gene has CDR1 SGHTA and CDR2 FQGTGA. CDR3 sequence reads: CASSLDSSYNEQFF. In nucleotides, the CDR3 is TGTGCCAGCAGCTTAGACAGTTCGTACAATGAGCAGTTCTTC.

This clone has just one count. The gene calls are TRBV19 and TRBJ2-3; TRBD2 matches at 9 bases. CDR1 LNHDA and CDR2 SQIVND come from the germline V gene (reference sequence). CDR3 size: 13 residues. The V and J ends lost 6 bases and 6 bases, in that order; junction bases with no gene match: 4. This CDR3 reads CASRLAGVDTQYF. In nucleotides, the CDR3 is TGTGCCAGTAGGTTAGCGGGGGTGGATACGCAGTATTTT.

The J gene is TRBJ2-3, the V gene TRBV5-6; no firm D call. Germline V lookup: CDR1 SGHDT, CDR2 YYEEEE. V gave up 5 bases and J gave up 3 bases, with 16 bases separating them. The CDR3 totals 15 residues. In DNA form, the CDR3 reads TGTGCCAGCAGATCGCTAGAGATCCTAACAGATACGCAGTATTTT. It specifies CASRSLEILTDTQYF.

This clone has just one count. The CDR3 spells CASAQRENNEQFF. CDR3 bases: TGTGCCAGCGCCCAGCGGGAGAACAATGAGCAGTTCTTC. This chain links TRBV6-5 with TRBJ2-1; TRBD2 agrees at 8 bases. J gave up 5 bases and V 8 bases, and 5 bases lay outside the gene matches. The CDR3 totals 13 residues. Germline CDR1 MNHEY, CDR2 SVGAGI.

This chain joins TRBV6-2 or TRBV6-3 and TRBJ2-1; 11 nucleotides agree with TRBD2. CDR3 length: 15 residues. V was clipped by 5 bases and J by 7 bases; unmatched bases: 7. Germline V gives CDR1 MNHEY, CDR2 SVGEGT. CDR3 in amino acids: CASSRTSGSSNEQFF. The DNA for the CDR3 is TGTGCCAGCAGTCGTACTAGCGGGAGTTCTAATGAGCAGTTCTTC.

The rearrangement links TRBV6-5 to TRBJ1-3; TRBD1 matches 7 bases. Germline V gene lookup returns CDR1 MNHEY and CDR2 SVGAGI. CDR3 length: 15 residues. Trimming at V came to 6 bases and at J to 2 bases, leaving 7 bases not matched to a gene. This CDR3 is CASRRKTGTGNTIYF. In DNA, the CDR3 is TGTGCCAGCAGAAGAAAGACAGGGACTGGAAACACCATATATTTT.

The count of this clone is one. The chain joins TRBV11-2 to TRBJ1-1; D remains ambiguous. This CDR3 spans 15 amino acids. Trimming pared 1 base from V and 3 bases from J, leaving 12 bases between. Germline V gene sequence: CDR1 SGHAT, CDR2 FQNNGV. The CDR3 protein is CASSLAPLPYTEAFF. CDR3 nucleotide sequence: TGTGCCAGCAGCTTAGCCCCCCTTCCTTACACTGAAGCTTTCTTT. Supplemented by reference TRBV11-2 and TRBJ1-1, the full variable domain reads EAGVAQSPRYKIIEKRQSVAFWCNPISGHATLYWYQQILGQGPKLLIQFQNNGVVDDSQLPKDRFSAERLKGVDSTLKIQPAKLEDSAVYLCASSLAPLPYTEAFFGQGTRLTVV.

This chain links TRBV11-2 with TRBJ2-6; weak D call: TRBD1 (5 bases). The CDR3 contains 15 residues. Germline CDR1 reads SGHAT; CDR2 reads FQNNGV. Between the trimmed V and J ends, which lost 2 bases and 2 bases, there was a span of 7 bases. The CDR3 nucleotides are TGTGCCAGCAGCTTATTAGGGGCTGGGGCCAACGTCCTGACTTTC. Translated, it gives CASSLLGAGANVLTF.

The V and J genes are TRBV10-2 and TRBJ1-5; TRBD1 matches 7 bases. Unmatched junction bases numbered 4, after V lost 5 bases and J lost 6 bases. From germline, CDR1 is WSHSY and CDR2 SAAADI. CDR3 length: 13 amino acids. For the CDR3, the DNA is TGCGCCAGCAGTTCTCAGGGGGGTCAGCCCCAGCATTTT. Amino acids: CASSSQGGQPQHF.

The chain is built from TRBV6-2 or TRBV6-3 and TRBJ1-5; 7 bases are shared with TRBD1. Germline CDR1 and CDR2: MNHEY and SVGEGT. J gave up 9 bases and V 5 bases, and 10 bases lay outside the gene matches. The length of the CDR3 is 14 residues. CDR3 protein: CASSGDSPRLPQHF. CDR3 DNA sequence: TGTGCCAGCAGTGGGGACAGCCCAAGGCTGCCCCAGCATTTT.

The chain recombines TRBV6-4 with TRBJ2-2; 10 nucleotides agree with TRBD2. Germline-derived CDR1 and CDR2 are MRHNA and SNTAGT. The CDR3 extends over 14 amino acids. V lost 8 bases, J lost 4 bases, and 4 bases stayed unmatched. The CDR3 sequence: CASGERGGTGELFF. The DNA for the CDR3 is TGTGCCAGCGGAGAGCGGGGGGGCACCGGGGAGCTGTTTTTT.

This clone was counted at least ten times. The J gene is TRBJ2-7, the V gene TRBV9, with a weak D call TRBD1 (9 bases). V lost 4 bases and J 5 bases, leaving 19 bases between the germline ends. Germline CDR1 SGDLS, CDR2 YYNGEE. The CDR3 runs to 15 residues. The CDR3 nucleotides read TGTGCCAGCAGCTCGGGAGGGACAGGGACCCACGAGCAGTACTTC. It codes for CASSSGGTGTHEQYF.

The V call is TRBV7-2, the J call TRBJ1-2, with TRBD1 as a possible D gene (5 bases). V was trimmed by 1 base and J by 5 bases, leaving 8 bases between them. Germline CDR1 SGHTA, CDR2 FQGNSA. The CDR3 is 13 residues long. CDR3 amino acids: CASSLEGHYGYTF. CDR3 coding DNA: TGTGCCAGCAGCTTAGAGGGGCATTATGGCTACACCTTC.

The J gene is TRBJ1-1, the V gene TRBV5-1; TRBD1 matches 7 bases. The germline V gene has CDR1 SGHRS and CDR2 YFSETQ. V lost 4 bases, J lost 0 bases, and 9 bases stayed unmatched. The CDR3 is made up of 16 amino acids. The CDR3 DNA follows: TGCGCCAGCAGCACGGACCCCGGGACAGTGAACACTGAAGCTTTCTTT. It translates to CASSTDPGTVNTEAFF.